A single sample gave rise to the 14 T cell receptor beta chains below, sequenced in a study of cytomegalovirus exposure and HLA in healthy donors. TCRdb keeps only in-frame clones here, not all; method: immunoSEQ multiplex PCR. The data hold roughly 100,000 clones, with 85% to 95% observed a single time. Material for sequencing was PBMCs. The receptor set was obtained from a woman between 18 and 29 years old in good health and CMV-seronegative.

The chain carries TRBV5-4 and TRBJ1-3, with a tentative D call TRBD1 (6 bases). In germline, CDR1 is SGHNT, CDR2 YYREEE (reference sequence). This CDR3 spans 16 amino acids. V was trimmed by 4 bases and J by 0 bases, leaving 14 bases between them. CDR3 sequence: CASSGRTDSSGNTIYF. The CDR3, as DNA: TGTGCCAGCAGCGGTCGGACAGATTCCTCTGGAAACACCATATATTTT.

The J gene is TRBJ1-2, the V gene TRBV5-1; D remains ambiguous. The germline V gene has CDR1 SGHRS and CDR2 YFSETQ. Trimming removed 4 bases at V and 0 bases at J, with 10 bases between. This CDR3 spans 14 amino acids. Here the CDR3 DNA reads TGCGCCAGCAGCCCACAGTGGGCTAACTATGGCTACACCTTC. It translates to CASSPQWANYGYTF.

The CDR3 is CASSRHTGNTEAFF. The CDR3 DNA reads TGTGCCAGCAGCCGTCACACAGGGAACACTGAAGCTTTCTTT. V and J are TRBV14 and TRBJ1-1, with D possibly matching TRBD1 (5 bases). V was shortened by 4 bases and J by 1 base, with 10 bases between the two germline ends. Germline V gene data show CDR1 as SGHDN and CDR2 as FVKESK. The CDR3 runs 14 residues.

The gene calls are TRBV5-6 and TRBJ1-1; TRBD1 matches 9 bases. J lost 2 bases, V lost 4 bases, and 3 bases had no gene match. Germline assignment: CDR1 SGHDT and CDR2 YYEEEE. The CDR3 is 14 residues long. This CDR3 reads CASSGDRENTEAFF. The CDR3 nucleotides read TGTGCCAGCAGCGGGGACAGGGAAAACACTGAAGCTTTCTTT.

This clone was observed a handful of times. This chain uses TRBV4-2 with TRBJ2-5; 7 bases map to TRBD2. Germline V gene data show CDR1 as LGHNA and CDR2 as YNFKEQ. The length of the CDR3 is 14 residues. Trimming at V came to 4 bases and at J to 0 bases, leaving 2 bases not matched to a gene. The CDR3 nucleotides are TGTGCCAGCAGCCCCGGACTAGACCAAGAGACCCAGTACTTC. This gives the protein CASSPGLDQETQYF.

The chain has TRBV6-6 and TRBJ1-2; 9 bases agree with TRBD1. The ends lost 4 bases at V and 2 bases at J; junction bases unmatched: 8. This CDR3 region has 16 residues. The germline CDR1 and CDR2 sequences are MNHNY and SVGAGI (reference sequence). The chain's CDR3 is CASSSQWDRVNYGYTF. The CDR3, as DNA: TGTGCCAGCAGTTCGCAATGGGACAGGGTCAACTATGGCTACACCTTC.

This chain connects TRBV7-8 to TRBJ2-1; 7 bases fit TRBD2. The CDR3 loop spans 13 amino acids. J lost 6 bases, V lost 3 bases, and 2 bases had no gene match. Germline lookup yields CDR1 SGHVS and CDR2 FQNEAQ. As DNA, the CDR3 is TGTGCCAGCAGCTTGGGACTATCCAATGAGCAGTTCTTC. Encoded protein: CASSLGLSNEQFF.

This CDR3 is CASSLLGEGGTEAFF. The CDR3 bases are TGCGCCAGCAGCTTGCTGGGGGAGGGCGGAACTGAAGCTTTCTTT. V and J are TRBV5-1 and TRBJ1-1, with a weak D call TRBD1 (5 bases). Trimming removed 1 base at V and 5 bases at J, with 15 bases between. The CDR3 is 15 residues long. CDR1 SGHRS and CDR2 YFSETQ come from the germline V gene.

The chain uses TRBV6-5 and TRBJ1-4, with 7 positions matching TRBD1. CDR1 and CDR2 from the germline V gene are MNHEY and SVGAGI. V gave up 6 bases and J gave up 6 bases; unmatched junction bases: 7. The CDR3 extends over 14 amino acids. The CDR3 DNA follows: TGTGCCAGCAGACACCGGGACAGAGATGAAAAACTGTTTTTT. It yields the protein CASRHRDRDEKLFF.

The rearrangement links TRBV25-1 to TRBJ2-2; tentative D call: TRBD2 (6 bases). CDR3 length equals 13 residues. Germline CDR1 and CDR2: MGHDK and SYGVNS. With 8 bases removed from V and 5 bases from J, the gap between germline ends came to 12 bases. CDR3 sequence: CASGGTATGELFF. The CDR3 DNA reads as TGTGCCAGCGGTGGGACTGCTACCGGGGAGCTGTTTTTT.

The chain has TRBV5-1 and TRBJ2-7, with D perhaps matching TRBD1 (6 bases). The CDR3 sequence is 20 residues long. V dropped 3 bases and J dropped 2 bases, with 30 bases sitting between them. Per the germline V gene, CDR1 is SGHRS and CDR2 is YFSETQ. The CDR3 nucleotides read TGCGCCAGCAGCTCGACGCAGAGAACCTGGGACACCGACTTCCCCTACGAGCAGTACTTC. Translating it yields CASSSTQRTWDTDFPYEQYF.

The rearrangement joins TRBV9 to TRBJ2-1; 9 nucleotides align to TRBD1. Germline CDR1 is SGDLS and CDR2 is YYNGEE. Trimming removed 0 bases from V and 6 bases from J; junction bases left unmatched: 1. The CDR3 contains 14 residues. DNA for the CDR3: TGTGCCAGCAGCGTAGGGGGACAGGGCAATGAGCAGTTCTTC. Translation gives CASSVGGQGNEQFF.

The chain uses TRBV20-1 and TRBJ2-3; D gene ambiguous. From germline, CDR1 is DFQATT and CDR2 SNEGSKA (reference sequence). This CDR3 is built from 10 residues. Trimming took 3 bases from V and 6 from J, leaving 4 bases between them. In DNA, the CDR3 is TGCAGTGCTAGCTCGGATACGCAGTATTTT. Protein product: CSASSDTQYF.

The chain carries TRBV6-6 and TRBJ2-1, with D maybe TRBD2 (6 bases). V was trimmed by 4 bases and J by 0 bases, leaving 13 bases between them. From germline, CDR1 is MNHNY and CDR2 SVGAGI (reference sequence). CDR3 length: 16 residues. CDR3 in amino acids: CASSSLRRGSYNEQFF. CDR3 DNA sequence: TGTGCCAGCAGTTCCCTGAGGAGGGGCTCCTACAATGAGCAGTTCTTC.